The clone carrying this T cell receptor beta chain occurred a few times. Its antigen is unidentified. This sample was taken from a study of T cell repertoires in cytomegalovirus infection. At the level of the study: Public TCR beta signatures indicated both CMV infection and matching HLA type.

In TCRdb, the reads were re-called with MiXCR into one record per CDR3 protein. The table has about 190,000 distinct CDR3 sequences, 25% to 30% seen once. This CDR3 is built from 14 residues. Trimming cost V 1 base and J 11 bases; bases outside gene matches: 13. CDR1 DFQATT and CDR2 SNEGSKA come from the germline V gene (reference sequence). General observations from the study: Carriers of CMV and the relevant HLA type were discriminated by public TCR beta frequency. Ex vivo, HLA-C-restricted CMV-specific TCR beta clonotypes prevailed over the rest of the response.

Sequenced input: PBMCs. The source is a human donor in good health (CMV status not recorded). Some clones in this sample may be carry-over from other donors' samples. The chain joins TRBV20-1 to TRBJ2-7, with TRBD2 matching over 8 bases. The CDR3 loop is CSARVLTALAAEYF. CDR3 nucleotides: TGCAGTGCTAGAGTCCTCACCGCACTAGCGGCCGAGTACTTC.